This note documents a single TCR beta chain sequence. The data stem from a study of cytotoxic CD8 clonotypes in ibrutinib-treated CLL. Measured with immunoSEQ multiplex PCR; TCRdb has only the in-frame clones, and not every one. The data contain about 130,000 clones, about 75% of them seen just once; the ten biggest clones take up 4.5% to 6.5%. The source was PBMCs, collected after 24 months of ibrutinib treatment. This receptor was obtained from a human donor with chronic lymphocytic leukemia.

CDR3 amino acids: CASSFRTRGDTQYF. CDR3 DNA: TGTGCCAGCAGCTTCCGGACTAGGGGGGATACGCAGTATTTT. The rearrangement uses TRBV7-2 and TRBJ2-3; tentative D call: TRBD2 (7 bases). CDR3 length: 14 residues. With 3 bases removed from V and 6 bases from J, the gap between germline ends came to 13 bases. Per the germline V gene, CDR1 is SGHTA and CDR2 is FQGNSA. The whole variable domain, remainder taken from reference TRBV7-2 and TRBJ2-3, is GAGVSQSPSNKVTEKGKDVELRCDPISGHTALYWYRQSLGQGLEFLIYFQGNSAPDKSGLPSDRFSAERTGGSVSTLTIQRTQQEDSAVYLCASSFRTRGDTQYFGPGTRLTVL.